This T cell receptor beta chain was found in a study of shared clonotypes between healthy human individuals. Regarding this clone: Its matching antigen is unknown.

Study-level results: Naive subsets usually exceeded memory subsets in estimated richness.

Germline V lookup: CDR1 SNHLY, CDR2 FYNNEI. The CDR3 sequence is 16 residues long. Trimming stripped 7 bases from V and 6 bases from J, with 24 bases between. This table comes from immunoSEQ multiplex PCR, and its TCRdb copy is limited to in-frame clones, with some not included. The repertoire consists of approximately 2.3 million clones, with 85% to 95% occurring once and the leading ten covering 0.39%. The genes are TRBV2 and TRBJ1-2; D might be TRBD1 (5 bases). The TCR was taken from a man between 18 and 35 years old in good health. Some clones in this sample may be carry-over from other donors' samples. Sequenced material: naive CD4+ T cells from PBMCs. Noted subset: CD45RA+ positively selected. The CDR3 DNA is TGTGCCAGCATCCCATTATTCGGGGGAGAGAGCCATGGCTACACCTTC. Protein: CASIPLFGGESHGYTF. The variable domain in full, with the rest retrieved from reference TRBV2 and TRBJ1-2, is EPEVTQTPSHQVTQMGQEVILRCVPISNHLYFYWYRQILGQKVEFLVSFYNNEISEKSEIFDDQFSVERPDGSNFTLKIRSTKLEDSAMYFCASIPLFGGESHGYTFGSGTRLTVV.